One sample yielded the 5 T cell receptor beta chains listed below, sequenced in a study of control samples from healthy donors and cancer patients. Clones were read by immunoSEQ multiplex PCR, and TCRdb kept only the in-frame ones, dropping some. The sample includes approximately 150,000 clones, approximately 94% of them seen just once. The sample was blood. These TCRs come from a woman aged 18-30 years in good health.

The count of this clone is one. V usage is TRBV11-2 and J usage is TRBJ1-2; D is possibly TRBD1 (5 bases). Trimming left V 5 bases short and J 3 bases short, with 10 bases between. The CDR3 totals 13 residues. CDR1 is SGHAT, CDR2 FQNNGV, per germline. The CDR3 nucleotides read TGTGCCAGCAGCCCAGACAGATACTATGGCTACACCTTC. Translated: CASSPDRYYGYTF.

V usage is TRBV6-1 and J usage is TRBJ2-5; D not certain. CDR1 and CDR2 (germline): MNHNS, SASEGT. V lost 3 bases and J 0 bases, leaving 2 bases between the germline ends. This CDR3 is built from 12 residues. CDR3 in amino acids: CASSDHQETQYF. CDR3 nucleotide sequence: TGTGCCAGCAGTGATCACCAAGAGACCCAGTACTTC.

The rearrangement uses TRBV5-1 and TRBJ1-2; 8 bases map to TRBD1. V trimming: 4 bases; J trimming: 4 bases; junction bases outside the gene matches: 6. The CDR3 is made up of 14 amino acids. Germline V gives CDR1 SGHRS, CDR2 YFSETQ. CDR3 nucleotide sequence: TGCGCCAGCAGCCTGACAGGGGAGGTCTATGGCTACACCTTC. Amino acids: CASSLTGEVYGYTF.

The table lists this clone with a count of one. J is TRBJ2-1 and V is TRBV5-1, with D possibly being TRBD2 (6 bases). V was pared by 0 bases and J by 8 bases, with 15 bases between. This CDR3 region has 15 residues. CDR1 SGHRS and CDR2 YFSETQ come from the germline V gene. CDR3 amino acids: CASSLALLEGDEQFF. The DNA for the CDR3 is TGCGCCAGCAGCTTGGCCCTCCTGGAGGGCGATGAGCAGTTCTTC.

This clone was observed a few times. This rearrangement joins TRBV5-1 to TRBJ1-5, with D perhaps TRBD1 (6 bases). CDR1 and CDR2 (germline): SGHRS, YFSETQ. Trimming pared 0 bases from V and 5 bases from J, leaving 6 bases between. The CDR3 consists of 13 residues. The CDR3 sequence: CASSLDRDQPQHF. The CDR3 DNA follows: TGCGCCAGCAGCTTGGACAGGGATCAGCCCCAGCATTTT.